The 2 T cell receptor beta chains reported below all come from one sample, sequenced in a study of T cell responses to AZD1222 COVID-19 vaccine. Profiled with immunoSEQ multiplex PCR; TCRdb holds only in-frame clones, not every one. The sample shows some 130,000 clones, roughly 90% of them seen only once. The specimen comprised peripheral blood, sampled on day 0 of AZD1222 vaccination. The receptors shown here come from an adult in good health.

This sequence joins TRBV19 and TRBJ2-5, with D possibly TRBD1 on 5 matching bases. CDR3 length equals 14 residues. V dropped 6 bases and J dropped 1 base, with 12 bases sitting between them. CDR1 is LNHDA, CDR2 SQIVND, per germline (reference sequence). The CDR3 reads CASRPGQGQETQYF. DNA of the CDR3: TGTGCCAGTAGACCGGGCCAGGGCCAAGAGACCCAGTACTTC.

The chain recombines TRBV28 with TRBJ2-5; D is unclear. Germline V gene lookup returns CDR1 MDHEN and CDR2 SYDVKM. V was clipped by 3 bases and J by 2 bases, with 10 bases between them. The CDR3 loop spans 14 amino acids. CDR3 bases: TGTGCCAGCAGTTTCCCCGGCATTCAAGAGACCCAGTACTTC. This gives the protein CASSFPGIQETQYF.